This passage covers 12 T cell receptor beta chains from one sample sequenced in a study of cytomegalovirus exposure and HLA in healthy donors. With 60 Vbeta and 13 Jbeta primers, the PCR was carried out. TCRdb's table, derived via immunoSEQ multiplex PCR, lists solely in-frame clones and lacks some. There are about 100,000 clones in the sample; under 85% occur only once, and roughly 3% lies in the top ten. What was sequenced was PBMCs. All receptors derive from a female donor in good health and CMV-seropositive.

This clone is a singleton in its sample. Relative to the germline gene, one junction end is altered; a read error may explain this. This chain joins TRBV7-7 and TRBJ2-7; 9 bases are shared with TRBD1. CDR3 length: 15 residues. Germline CDR1 reads SSHAT; CDR2 reads FNYEAQ (reference sequence). The CDR3 reads CASSPSGQGAYEQYF. Written as DNA, the CDR3 is TGTGCTAGCAGCCCCTCGGGACAGGGAGCCTACGAGCAGTACTTC.

The chain combines TRBV2 with TRBJ1-4; 8 nucleotides align to TRBD1. Germline V gene sequence: CDR1 SNHLY, CDR2 FYNNEI. The CDR3 is 14 amino acids. With 5 bases clipped from V and 7 bases from J, the junction kept 6 bases outside the gene matches. In DNA, the CDR3 is TGTGCCAGCAGTCGGACAGGGAATTTTGAAAAACTGTTTTTT. Protein sequence: CASSRTGNFEKLFF.

The chain joins TRBV5-1 to TRBJ2-5, with D perhaps TRBD1 (5 bases). V lost 2 bases, J lost 0 bases, and 11 bases lay in between. The germline gives CDR1 SGHRS, CDR2 YFSETQ. The length of the CDR3 is 15 residues. The CDR3 loop reads CASSLSGNYQETQYF. DNA for the CDR3: TGCGCCAGCAGCTTATCAGGGAACTACCAAGAGACCCAGTACTTC.

The chain carries TRBV28 and TRBJ1-2, with 9 bases fitting TRBD1. CDR3 length: 14 amino acids. V shed 4 bases and J 4 bases; nucleotides not matched to a gene: 4. CDR1 and CDR2 from the germline V gene are MDHEN and SYDVKM. The CDR3 nucleotides are TGTGCCAGCAGTTGGACAGGGGCAATCTATGGCTACACCTTC. It translates to CASSWTGAIYGYTF.

This chain joins TRBV5-8 and TRBJ2-3, with 7 bases fitting TRBD2. The CDR3 consists of 15 residues. Germline values: CDR1 SGHTS, CDR2 YDEGEE. J gave up 4 bases and V 3 bases, and 8 bases lay outside the gene matches. CDR3 region: CASSSYRLAPDTQYF. In DNA, the CDR3 is TGTGCCAGCAGCTCCTACCGACTAGCCCCAGATACGCAGTATTTT.

The chain couples TRBV7-9 to TRBJ1-2; D is uncertain. Trimming stripped 0 bases from V and 2 bases from J, with 16 bases between. This CDR3 has 17 amino acids. Germline loops: CDR1 SEHNR, CDR2 FQNEAQ (reference sequence). The CDR3 sequence is CASSLASGSGGNYGYTF. The CDR3 region has the DNA TGTGCCAGCAGCTTAGCCTCGGGAAGCGGCGGGAACTATGGCTACACCTTC.

The chain employs TRBV6-5 and TRBJ2-3, with D perhaps TRBD2 (6 bases). This CDR3 comprises 15 residues. Germline assignment: CDR1 MNHEY and CDR2 SVGAGI. V was cut by 6 bases and J by 5 bases, with 18 bases left in between. The CDR3 DNA sequence: TGTGCCAGCAGCCGCGGGGTCAAGGGAGGAGATACGCAGTATTTT. Protein sequence: CASSRGVKGGDTQYF.

This clone was counted only a few times. The CDR3 loop reads CASSLPGGGDTQYF. Here the CDR3 DNA reads TGCGCCAGCAGCTTGCCGGGTGGAGGTGATACGCAGTATTTT. The chain has TRBV5-1 and TRBJ2-3, with D perhaps matching TRBD2 (5 bases). The CDR3 is made up of 14 amino acids. V lost 1 base, J lost 6 bases, and 12 bases lay in between. The germline gives CDR1 SGHRS, CDR2 YFSETQ.

The chain links TRBV15 to TRBJ2-7; 10 bases agree with TRBD1. V trimming: 4 bases; J trimming: 7 bases; junction bases outside the gene matches: 7. The CDR3 is made up of 14 amino acids. Looked up from germline, CDR1 is LNHNV and CDR2 is YYDKDF (reference sequence). This CDR3 is CATSTRTGGGEQYF. For the CDR3, the DNA is TGTGCCACCAGCACCCGGACAGGGGGAGGTGAGCAGTACTTC. The full variable domain, rest sourced from reference TRBV15 and TRBJ2-7, is DAMVIQNPRYQVTQFGKPVTLSCSQTLNHNVMYWYQQKSSQAPKLLFHYYDKDFNNEADTPDNFQSRRPNTSFCFLDIRSPGLGDTAMYLCATSTRTGGGEQYFGPGTRLTVT.

A note on this clone: This may arise from a read error, as a much more abundant clone is one base away. The V and J genes are TRBV4-3 and TRBJ2-6, with TRBD2 matching 10 bases. Germline loops: CDR1 LGHNA, CDR2 YSLEER. This CDR3 has 17 amino acids. Unmatched junction bases numbered 0, after V lost 1 base and J lost 0 bases. The CDR3 region is CASSQGTSGSGANVLTF. The CDR3 coding sequence is TGCGCCAGCAGCCAAGGGACTAGCGGCTCTGGGGCCAACGTCCTGACTTTC.

The chain joins TRBV5-4 to TRBJ2-1; 9 bases align to TRBD2. This CDR3 spans 15 amino acids. V shed 2 bases, J shed 7 bases, and the junction held 7 bases outside the gene matches. Per germline, CDR1 SGHNT and CDR2 YYREEE (reference sequence). The CDR3 protein is CASSLRLAEMNEQFF. As DNA, the CDR3 is TGTGCCAGCAGCTTAAGACTAGCGGAGATGAATGAGCAGTTCTTC.

The genes are TRBV28 and TRBJ1-4; tentative D call: TRBD1 (6 bases). From germline, CDR1 is MDHEN and CDR2 SYDVKM. The CDR3 runs 14 residues. Trimming took 5 bases from V and 0 from J, leaving 7 bases between them. The CDR3 DNA reads as TGTGCCAGCAGTACAGGGACAACTAATGAAAAACTGTTTTTT. Protein: CASSTGTTNEKLFF.